What follows are 13 T cell receptor beta chains derived from one specimen sequenced in a study of blood T cell repertoires in COVID-19. The table came from immunoSEQ multiplex PCR; TCRdb's copy has only in-frame clones and leaves some out. The profile shows more than 70,000 clones, approximately 78% of them singletons. The sample consisted of peripheral blood. These receptors were taken from a human donor in a cohort sampled during active COVID-19.

The J gene is TRBJ2-7, the V gene TRBV27, with TRBD1 identical over 8 bases. This CDR3 contains 14 residues. Per germline, CDR1 MNHEY and CDR2 SMNVEV (reference sequence). With V trimmed by 4 bases and J by 5 bases, 7 bases remained unmatched. The CDR3 nucleotides read TGTGCCAGCAGTTCCGGGACAGGCGTCAACGAGCAGTACTTC. Translating it yields CASSSGTGVNEQYF.

The V and J genes are TRBV5-1 and TRBJ2-3; 7 bases line up with TRBD2. J was trimmed by 2 bases and V by 4 bases; bases with no gene match: 13. There are 17 residues in the CDR3. Germline CDR1 reads SGHRS; CDR2 reads YFSETQ. The CDR3 DNA sequence: TGCGCCAGCAGCCCAGGAGCGGCGGGGGACCTCACAGATACGCAGTATTTT. Protein sequence: CASSPGAAGDLTDTQYF.

This CDR3 reads CASRQGGWSKNIQYF. In nucleotides, the CDR3 is TGTGCCAGCAGACAAGGGGGCTGGAGCAAAAACATTCAGTACTTC. The genes are TRBV2 and TRBJ2-4; 7 positions agree with TRBD1. The CDR3 has 15 amino acids. The J segment lost 3 bases and the V segment lost 6 bases, leaving 8 bases of the junction unmatched. The germline CDR1 and CDR2 sequences are SNHLY and FYNNEI. The full variable domain, in which reference TRBV2 and TRBJ2-4 provide the parts outside the CDR3, is EPEVTQTPSHQVTQMGQEVILRCVPISNHLYFYWYRQILGQKVEFLVSFYNNEISEKSEIFDDQFSVERPDGSNFTLKIRSTKLEDSAMYFCASRQGGWSKNIQYFGAGTRLSVL.

The J gene is TRBJ1-5, the V gene TRBV19, with a tentative D call TRBD1 (6 bases). The CDR3 covers 15 residues. V was cut by 4 bases and J by 2 bases, with 12 bases left in between. Germline assignment: CDR1 LNHDA and CDR2 SQIVND (reference sequence). This chain's CDR3 is CASSRGTFGNQPQHF. The CDR3, as DNA: TGTGCCAGTAGTAGAGGGACATTCGGCAATCAGCCCCAGCATTTT.

The rearrangement uses TRBV18 and TRBJ1-1, with TRBD1 identical over 7 bases. Germline V lookup: CDR1 KGHSH, CDR2 LQKENI. The V and J ends lost 1 base and 8 bases, in that order; junction bases with no gene match: 4. This CDR3 has 13 amino acids. CDR3 sequence reads: CASSPLQGEEAFF. The CDR3 bases are TGTGCCAGCTCACCACTTCAGGGGGAGGAAGCTTTCTTT.

This sequence joins TRBV2 and TRBJ2-1; TRBD2 aligns across 8 bases. After removal of 6 bases from V and 6 bases from J, the junction contained 10 bases not matched to a gene. Germline V gives CDR1 SNHLY, CDR2 FYNNEI. The CDR3 has 15 residues. Here the CDR3 reads CASSKGGLVANEQFF. CDR3 coding DNA: TGTGCCAGCAGCAAAGGGGGACTAGTGGCCAATGAGCAGTTCTTC.

The J gene is TRBJ2-7, the V gene TRBV3-1 (or the pseudogene TRBV3-2); 8 bases map to TRBD1. Germline V gene data show CDR1 as LGHDT and CDR2 as YNNKEL (reference sequence). The CDR3 has 16 residues. V trimming: 2 bases; J trimming: 1 base; junction bases outside the gene matches: 7. CDR3 sequence (DNA): TGTGCCAGCAGCCAAACCGGGACAGGCCCTTCCTACGAGCAGTACTTC. It codes for CASSQTGTGPSYEQYF.

This rearrangement joins TRBV7-2 to TRBJ1-5; TRBD1 agrees at 7 bases. The CDR3 runs to 15 residues. V was clipped by 5 bases and J by 0 bases; unmatched bases: 4. Germline V gene lookup returns CDR1 SGHTA and CDR2 FQGNSA. The CDR3 coding sequence is TGTGCCAGCAGCCCGGACAGGTTTAGCAATCAGCCCCAGCATTTT. Amino acid sequence: CASSPDRFSNQPQHF.

The V call is TRBV19, the J call TRBJ1-5, with TRBD1 identical over 8 bases. CDR1 is LNHDA, CDR2 SQIVND, per germline (reference sequence). The CDR3 sequence is 16 residues long. The trim removed 5 bases at V and 0 bases at J, leaving 6 bases unmatched. CDR3 sequence reads: CASSLTGGHSNQPQHF. Here the CDR3 DNA reads TGTGCCAGTAGTCTCACAGGGGGACATAGCAATCAGCCCCAGCATTTT.

The V call is TRBV7-9, the J call TRBJ2-2, with 12 bases that match TRBD2. This CDR3 has 17 residues. The trim removed 5 bases at V and 7 bases at J, leaving 11 bases unmatched. Germline V gene sequence: CDR1 SEHNR, CDR2 FQNEAQ (reference sequence). The CDR3 DNA follows: TGTGCCAGCAGCGCAGGACTAGCGGGGTTCCAGGGCGGGGAGCTGTTTTTT. It encodes CASSAGLAGFQGGELFF. The variable domain in full, completed from reference TRBV7-9 and TRBJ2-2, reads DTGVSQNPRHKITKRGQNVTFRCDPISEHNRLYWYRQTLGQGPEFLTYFQNEAQLEKSRLLSDRFSAERPKGSFSTLEIQRTEQGDSAMYLCASSAGLAGFQGGELFFGEGSRLTVL.

The chain employs TRBV11-2 and TRBJ1-2, with D possibly matching TRBD1 (6 bases). CDR3 size: 14 residues. Trimming removed 2 bases at V and 8 bases at J, with 15 bases between. Germline V gives CDR1 SGHAT, CDR2 FQNNGV. CDR3 nucleotides: TGTGCCAGCAGCTTACGGATCAGGGGTCTGGGCTACACCTTC. It is translated as CASSLRIRGLGYTF. The whole variable domain, filled in from reference TRBV11-2 and TRBJ1-2, reads EAGVAQSPRYKIIEKRQSVAFWCNPISGHATLYWYQQILGQGPKLLIQFQNNGVVDDSQLPKDRFSAERLKGVDSTLKIQPAKLEDSAVYLCASSLRIRGLGYTFGSGTRLTVV.

J is TRBJ1-2 and V is TRBV27, with 10 positions matching TRBD1. Germline V gene sequence: CDR1 MNHEY, CDR2 SMNVEV (reference sequence). V was pared by 4 bases and J by 7 bases, with 3 bases of the junction left unmatched. The CDR3 consists of 13 residues. The CDR3 here is CASSWTGGGGYTF. DNA of the CDR3: TGTGCCAGCAGTTGGACAGGGGGTGGTGGCTACACCTTC.

V usage is TRBV4-1 and J usage is TRBJ2-7, with 14 bases lining up with TRBD2. Trimming at V came to 2 bases and at J to 10 bases, leaving 4 bases not matched to a gene. CDR1 and CDR2 (germline): MGHRA, YSYEKL. The CDR3 covers 14 residues. CDR3 nucleotides: TGCGCCAGCAGCCAAACTGGACTAGCGGGGGGACAGTACTTC. Encoded protein: CASSQTGLAGGQYF.